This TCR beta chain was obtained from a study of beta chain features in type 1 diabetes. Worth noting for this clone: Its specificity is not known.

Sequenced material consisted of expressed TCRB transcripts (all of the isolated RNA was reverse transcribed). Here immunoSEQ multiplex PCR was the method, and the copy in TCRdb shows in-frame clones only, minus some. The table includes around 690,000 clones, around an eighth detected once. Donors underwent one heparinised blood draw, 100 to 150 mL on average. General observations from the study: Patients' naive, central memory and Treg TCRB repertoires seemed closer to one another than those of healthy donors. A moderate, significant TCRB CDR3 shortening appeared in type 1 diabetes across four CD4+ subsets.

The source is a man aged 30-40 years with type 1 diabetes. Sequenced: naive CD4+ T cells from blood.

The CDR3 coding sequence is TGTGCCAGCCATAAAGCGGGTAGCGGGGGGCTGAGCTCCTACAATGAGCAGTTCTTC. This sequence encodes CASHKAGSGGLSSYNEQFF. This chain joins TRBV7-9 and TRBJ2-1; TRBD2 matches 10 bases. The ends lost 8 bases at V and 0 bases at J; junction bases unmatched: 16. CDR1 SEHNR and CDR2 FQNEAQ come from the germline V gene (reference sequence). The CDR3 consists of 19 residues.